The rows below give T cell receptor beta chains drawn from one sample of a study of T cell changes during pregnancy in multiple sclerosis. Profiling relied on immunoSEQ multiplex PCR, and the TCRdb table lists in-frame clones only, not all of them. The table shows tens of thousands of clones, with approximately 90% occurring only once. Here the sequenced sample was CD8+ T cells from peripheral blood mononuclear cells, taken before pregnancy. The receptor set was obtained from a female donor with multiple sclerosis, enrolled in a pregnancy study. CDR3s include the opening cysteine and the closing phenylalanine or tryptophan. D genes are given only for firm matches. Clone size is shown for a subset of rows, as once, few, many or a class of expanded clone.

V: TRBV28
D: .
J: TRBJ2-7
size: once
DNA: TGTGCCAGCAGTTTATTGTCCCCTCCGGGCGAGCAGTACTTC
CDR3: CASSLLSPPGEQYF

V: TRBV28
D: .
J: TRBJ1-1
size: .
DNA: TGTGCCAGCAGTTTCGCACAGGGTAACACTGAAGCTTTCTTT
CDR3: CASSFAQGNTEAFF

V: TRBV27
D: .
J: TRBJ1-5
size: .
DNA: TGTGCCAGCAGTTCCTACAATCAGCCCCAGCATTTT
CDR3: CASSSYNQPQHF

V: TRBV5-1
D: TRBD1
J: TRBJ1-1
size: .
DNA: TGCGCCAGCAGCCTGTCCCGGGACAGGGTTCGGGACACTGAAGCTTTCTTT
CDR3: CASSLSRDRVRDTEAFF

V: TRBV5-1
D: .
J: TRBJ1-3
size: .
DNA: TGCGCCAGCAGACCGGGAAGTGGAAACACCATATATTTT
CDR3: CASRPGSGNTIYF

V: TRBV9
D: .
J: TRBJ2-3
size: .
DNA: TGTGCCAGCGCGGAGTCAGATACGCAGTATTTT
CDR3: CASAESDTQYF

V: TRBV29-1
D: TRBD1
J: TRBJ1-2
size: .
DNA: TGCAGCGTTGAGGGTGACAGGGGGCCCAACTATGGCTACACCTTC
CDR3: CSVEGDRGPNYGYTF

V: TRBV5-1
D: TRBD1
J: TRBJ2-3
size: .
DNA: TGCGCCAGCAGCATTTCAGGGGGAGATACGCAGTATTTT
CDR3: CASSISGGDTQYF

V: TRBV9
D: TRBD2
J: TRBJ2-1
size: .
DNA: TGTGCCAGCACCGCCCCCTCCGCGGGGGGTTCTTACAATGAGCAGTTCTTC
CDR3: CASTAPSAGGSYNEQFF

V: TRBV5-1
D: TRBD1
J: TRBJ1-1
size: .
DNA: TGCGCCAGCAACCATGGACAGGAGGGGAACACTGAAGCTTTCTTT
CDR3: CASNHGQEGNTEAFF

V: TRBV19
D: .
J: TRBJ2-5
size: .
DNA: TGTGCCAGTAGTATAGCGTCTAGACCTCAAGAGACCCAGTACTTC
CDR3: CASSIASRPQETQYF

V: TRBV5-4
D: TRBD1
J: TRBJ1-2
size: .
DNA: TGTGCCAGCAGCCAGACCGGGACAGTGGATGGCTACACCTTC
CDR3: CASSQTGTVDGYTF

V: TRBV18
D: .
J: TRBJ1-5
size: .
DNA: TGTGCCAGCTCACGTTCGGGGGGGGTGTATAGCAATCAGCCCCAGCATTTT
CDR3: CASSRSGGVYSNQPQHF

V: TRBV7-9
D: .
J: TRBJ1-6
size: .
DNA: TGTGCCAGCAGCTCAAGCGGGGAGGCCTCCGAGGTCCCCCTCCACTTT
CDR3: CASSSSGEASEVPLHF

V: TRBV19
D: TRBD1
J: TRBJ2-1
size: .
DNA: TGTGCCAGTAGTACGGGACAGGGGACCAACTGGAATGAGCAGTTCTTC
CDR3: CASSTGQGTNWNEQFF

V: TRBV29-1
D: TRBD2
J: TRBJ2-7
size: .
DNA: TGCAGCGTTAGGACTAGCGTGTCGACCTACGAGCAGTACTTC
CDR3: CSVRTSVSTYEQYF

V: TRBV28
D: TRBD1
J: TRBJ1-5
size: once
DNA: TGTGCCAGCACCTGGACAGGGGATCAGCCCCAGCATTTT
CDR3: CASTWTGDQPQHF

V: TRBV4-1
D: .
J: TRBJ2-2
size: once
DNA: TGCGCCAGCAGTCTTTCCTTTCACACCGGGGAGCTGTTTTTT
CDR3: CASSLSFHTGELFF

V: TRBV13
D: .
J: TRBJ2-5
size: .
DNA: TGTGCCAGCAGCTTCGTTCGGGAGACCCAGTACTTC
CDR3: CASSFVRETQYF

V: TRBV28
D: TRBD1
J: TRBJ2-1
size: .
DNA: TGTGCCAGCAGTTTAGTAGGGACAGGGATGGGTGAGCAGTTCTTC
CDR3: CASSLVGTGMGEQFF

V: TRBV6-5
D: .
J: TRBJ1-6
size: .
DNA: TGTGCCAGCAGTTACAGTCCAGGTGCCAATTCACCCCTCCACTTT
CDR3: CASSYSPGANSPLHF

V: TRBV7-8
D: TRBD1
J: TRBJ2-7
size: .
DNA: TGTGCCAGCAGCTTAGCAGGGGGCAGGGGAAATAATGAGCAGTACTTC
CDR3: CASSLAGGRGNNEQYF

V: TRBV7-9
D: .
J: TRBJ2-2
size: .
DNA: TGTGCCAGCAGCTTAGCTTCGGCTAGCGCGAACACCGGGGAGCTGTTTTTT
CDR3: CASSLASASANTGELFF

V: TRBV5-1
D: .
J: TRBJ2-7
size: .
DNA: TGCGCCAGCAGCTTGTCAATCGGAGGTGACGAGCAGTACTTC
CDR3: CASSLSIGGDEQYF

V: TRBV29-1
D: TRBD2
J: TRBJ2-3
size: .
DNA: TGCAGCGTTGAAGGGGGCCCCTCGACTAGCGGGAGCACAGATACGCAGTATTTT
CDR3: CSVEGGPSTSGSTDTQYF

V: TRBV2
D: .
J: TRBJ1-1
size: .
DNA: TGTGCCAGCAGGCTTAACAGGGCGAACACTGAAGCTTTCTTT
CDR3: CASRLNRANTEAFF

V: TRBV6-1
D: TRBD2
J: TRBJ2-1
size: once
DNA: TGTGCCAGCAGATCTAGCGGGGGCTCCTACAATGAGCAGTTCTTC
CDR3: CASRSSGGSYNEQFF